One sample yielded the 11 T cell receptor beta chains listed below, sequenced in a study of blood T cell repertoires in COVID-19. The data were produced by immunoSEQ multiplex PCR, yet TCRdb's version contains in-frame clones alone and is incomplete. The sample lists about 47,000 clones; 65% to 85% were seen once. Sequencing used peripheral blood. These receptors were collected from a man in his fifties or sixties with acute or convalescent COVID-19.

This clone showed up just once. The genes are TRBV19 and TRBJ1-5, with a weak D call TRBD1 (5 bases). The CDR3 is 14 amino acids. Germline V gene sequence: CDR1 LNHDA, CDR2 SQIVND (reference sequence). The V and J ends lost 3 bases and 11 bases respectively, with 17 bases between them. Here the CDR3 reads CASSIQQGREAQHF. The CDR3 DNA sequence: TGTGCCAGTAGTATTCAGCAGGGAAGGGAAGCCCAGCATTTT.

The chain joins TRBV4-2 to TRBJ2-3; 10 bases agree with TRBD2. Germline values: CDR1 LGHNA, CDR2 YNFKEQ. V dropped 5 bases and J dropped 4; count of bases not matched to a gene: 12. There are 17 residues in the CDR3. CDR3: CASSYSPLAGEADTQYF. CDR3 nucleotides: TGTGCCAGCAGCTACTCGCCTCTAGCGGGAGAGGCAGATACGCAGTATTTT.

The chain employs TRBV12-3 or TRBV12-4 and TRBJ1-5; perhaps TRBD1 as D (6 bases). The CDR3 sequence is 12 residues long. V lost 7 bases, J lost 5 bases, and 9 bases lay in between. Written as DNA, the CDR3 is TGTGCCAGCACCCAGGGGTATCAGCCCCAGCATTTT. The encoded protein is CASTQGYQPQHF.

The chain links TRBV6-2 or TRBV6-3 to TRBJ2-7, with TRBD2 matching over 7 bases. In germline, CDR1 is MNHEY, CDR2 SVGEGT. V was clipped by 6 bases and J by 0 bases; unmatched bases: 8. This CDR3 is built from 15 residues. The CDR3 DNA follows: TGTGCCAGCAGCGGTACTAGCGCCCGCTCCTACGAGCAGTACTTC. It is translated as CASSGTSARSYEQYF.

This clone was detected only once. The CDR3 region is CASSISTVTEAFF. In DNA form, the CDR3 reads TGTGCCAGTAGTATATCGACAGTCACTGAAGCTTTCTTT. V usage is TRBV19 and J usage is TRBJ1-1; possible D gene TRBD1, 5 bases. The CDR3 is 13 residues long. Germline V gives CDR1 LNHDA, CDR2 SQIVND (reference sequence). Between the trimmed V and J ends, which lost 2 bases and 4 bases, there was a span of 8 bases. Filled out from reference TRBV19 and TRBJ1-1, the complete variable domain reads DGGITQSPKYLFRKEGQNVTLSCEQNLNHDAMYWYRQDPGQGLRLIYYSQIVNDFQKGDIAEGYSVSREKKESFPLTVTSAQKNPTAFYLCASSISTVTEAFFGQGTRLTVV.

This clone was seen just once. The chain joins TRBV30 to TRBJ2-4; TRBD1 might be the D (5 bases). The CDR3 loop spans 17 amino acids. CDR1 and CDR2 from the germline V gene are GTSNPN and SVGIG (reference sequence). V was clipped by 2 bases and J by 1 base, with 18 bases between them. The CDR3 bases are TGTGCCTGGAGTAGGCAGGGCGCCGACCCCGCCAAAAACATTCAGTACTTC. Amino acid sequence: CAWSRQGADPAKNIQYF.

This chain connects TRBV3-1 (or the pseudogene TRBV3-2) to TRBJ2-1, with TRBD2 identical over 10 bases. V lost 4 bases to trimming and J lost 4 bases; unmatched junction nucleotides: 13. This CDR3 spans 18 amino acids. Germline assignment: CDR1 LGHDT and CDR2 YNNKEL (reference sequence). The CDR3 here is CASSPEELAGTNYNEQFF. CDR3 DNA: TGTGCCAGCAGCCCCGAGGAACTAGCGGGAACTAATTACAATGAGCAGTTCTTC.

Remarks on this clone: A read error may account for a junction end that differs from germline. The CDR3 nucleotides are TGTGCCAGCAGTTGGCGGGGTCAATATACCTTT. It codes for CASSWRGQYTF. The chain has TRBV6-5 and TRBJ1-3; unclear D gene. This CDR3 spans 11 amino acids. Germline V gene data show CDR1 as MNHEY and CDR2 as SVGAGI.

This clone occurred a few times. V usage is TRBV6-6 and J usage is TRBJ2-7; 8 bases are a match to TRBD1. Unmatched junction bases numbered 9, after V lost 5 bases and J lost 0 bases. The CDR3 runs to 16 residues. Germline CDR1 reads MNHNY; CDR2 reads SVGAGI (reference sequence). CDR3 in amino acids: CASSPPDRGISYEQYF. DNA for the CDR3: TGTGCCAGCAGTCCACCCGACAGGGGTATCTCCTACGAGCAGTACTTC.

V is TRBV6-5 and J is TRBJ1-1; 7 nucleotides match TRBD1. Germline V CDR1 and CDR2: MNHEY, SVGAGI. J lost 6 bases, V lost 6 bases, and 7 bases had no gene match. The CDR3 contains 13 residues. CDR3 nucleotide sequence: TGTGCCAGCAGGAAGACAGGGATGGCTGAAGCTTTCTTT. Protein sequence: CASRKTGMAEAFF.

The chain is built from TRBV6-2 or TRBV6-3 and TRBJ1-1; 9 bases agree with TRBD1. Germline CDR1 and CDR2: MNHEY and SVGEGT. CDR3 size: 18 residues. V lost 3 bases, J lost 5 bases, and 16 bases stayed unmatched. As DNA, the CDR3 is TGTGCCAGCAGTTATCGAAGCATGACGGGGACAGGGAAGACTGAAGCTTTCTTT. Protein sequence: CASSYRSMTGTGKTEAFF.